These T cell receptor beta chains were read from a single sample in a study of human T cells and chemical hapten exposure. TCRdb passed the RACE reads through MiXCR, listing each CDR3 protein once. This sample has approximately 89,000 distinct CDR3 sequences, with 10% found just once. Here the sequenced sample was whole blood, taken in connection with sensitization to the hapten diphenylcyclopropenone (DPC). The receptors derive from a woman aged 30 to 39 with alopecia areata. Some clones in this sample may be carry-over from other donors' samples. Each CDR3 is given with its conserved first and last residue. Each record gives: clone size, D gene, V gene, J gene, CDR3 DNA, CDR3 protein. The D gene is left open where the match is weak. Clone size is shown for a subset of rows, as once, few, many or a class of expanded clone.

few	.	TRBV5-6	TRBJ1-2	TGTGCCAGCAGCCCAGGGACGGGCTATGGCTACACCTTC	CASSPGTGYGYTF
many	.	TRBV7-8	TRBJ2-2	TGTGCCAGCACCTCAAACAGGGTCACCGGGGAGCTGTTTTTT	CASTSNRVTGELFF
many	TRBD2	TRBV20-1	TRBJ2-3	TGCAGTGCTAGCCCCTCCTCCGGGAGGGCCGCAGATACGCAGTATTTT	CSASPSSGRAADTQYF
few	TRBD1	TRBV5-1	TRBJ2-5	TGCGCCAGCAGCTTGGGCCAGGGGGTCCCCGAGACCCAGTACTTC	CASSLGQGVPETQYF
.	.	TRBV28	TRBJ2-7	TGTGCCAGCAGTTTTAGCCCCTACGAGCAGTACTTC	CASSFSPYEQYF
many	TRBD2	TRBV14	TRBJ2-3	TGTGCCAGCAGCCGAACTAGCGTAAACACAGATACGCAGTATTTT	CASSRTSVNTDTQYF
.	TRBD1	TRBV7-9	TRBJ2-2	TGTGCCAGCACCGGTTTAGACGACAGGGGGAAAGGGACCGGGGAGCTGTTTTTT	CASTGLDDRGKGTGELFF
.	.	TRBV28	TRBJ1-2	TGTGCCAGCAGTTTAATAGGCAGTTATGGCTACACCTTC	CASSLIGSYGYTF
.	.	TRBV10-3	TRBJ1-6	TGTGCCATCAGTGAGATAGGGGGATCACCCCTCCACTTT	CAISEIGGSPLHF
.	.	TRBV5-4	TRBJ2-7	TGTGCCAGCAGCTTGACGGGGAACGAGCAGTACTTC	CASSLTGNEQYF
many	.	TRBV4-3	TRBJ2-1	TGCGCCAGCAGCCAGAGGGTCTCCTACAATGAGCAGTTCTTC	CASSQRVSYNEQFF
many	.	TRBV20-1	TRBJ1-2	TGCAGTGCTAGTAATACTCGAAACTATGGCTACACCTTC	CSASNTRNYGYTF
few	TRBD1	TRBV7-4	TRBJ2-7	TGTGCCAGCAGCCAGGGACAGTTCGAGCAGTACTTC	CASSQGQFEQYF
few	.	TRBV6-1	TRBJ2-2	TGTGCCAGCAGATCTCCAAACACCGGGGAGCTGTTTTTT	CASRSPNTGELFF
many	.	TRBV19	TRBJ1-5	TGTGCCAGTAGTATTCCCTCCAATCAGCCCCAGCATTTT	CASSIPSNQPQHF
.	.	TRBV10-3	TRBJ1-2	TGTGCCATCAGTGACGGGGAGTATGGCTACACCTTC	CAISDGEYGYTF
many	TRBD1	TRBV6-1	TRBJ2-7	TGTGCCAGCAGTGTAGCGACAGGGGGGATGGAGCAGTACTTC	CASSVATGGMEQYF
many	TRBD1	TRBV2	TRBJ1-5	TGTGCCAGCAATAAACAGGGGAGCAATCAGCCCCAGCATTTT	CASNKQGSNQPQHF
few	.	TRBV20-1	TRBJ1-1	TGCAGTGTCCGGCCGTCTGTCACTGAAGCTTTCTTT	CSVRPSVTEAFF
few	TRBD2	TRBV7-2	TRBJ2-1	TGTGCCAGCAGCATGACTAGCGGGAAGCACAATGAGCAGTTCTTC	CASSMTSGKHNEQFF
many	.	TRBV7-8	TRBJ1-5	TGTGCCAGCAGCTCGTACCGGGCCTCCCCCAGCAATCAGCCCCAGCATTTT	CASSSYRASPSNQPQHF
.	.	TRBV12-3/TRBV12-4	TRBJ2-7	TGTGCCAGCAGTTTATTTAGGGCGAGCTCCTACGAGCAGTACTTC	CASSLFRASSYEQYF
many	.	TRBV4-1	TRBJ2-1	TGCGCCAGCAGCGCACAGGGGACAGCGGGAGTAGCAAGCGGGAGCAATGAGCAGTTCTTC	CASSAQGTAGVASGSNEQFF
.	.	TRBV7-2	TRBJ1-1	TGTGCCAGCAGCCCCCAGGGGAACATGAACACTGAAGCTTTCTTT	CASSPQGNMNTEAFF
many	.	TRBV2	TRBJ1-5	TGTGCCAGCAGCGAAGGGCAAAGCAATCAGCCCCAGCATTTT	CASSEGQSNQPQHF
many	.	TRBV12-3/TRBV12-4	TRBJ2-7	TGTGCCAGCAGTTTAATGGCAGGCTACGAGCAGTACTTC	CASSLMAGYEQYF
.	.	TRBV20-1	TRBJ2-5	TGCAGTGCTGGAGGTCCCCAGGCCCAAGAGACCCAGTACTTC	CSAGGPQAQETQYF
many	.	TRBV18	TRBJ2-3	TGTGCCAGCTCCTTCACACAGGGCAGTGCAGATACGCAGTATTTT	CASSFTQGSADTQYF
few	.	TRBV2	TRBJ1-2	TGTGCCACCGCAGGGACGGGGGAAAGCTATGGCTACACCTTC	CATAGTGESYGYTF
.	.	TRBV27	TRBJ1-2	TGTGCCAGCAGTTCATCAGGGCACTATGGCTACACCTTC	CASSSSGHYGYTF
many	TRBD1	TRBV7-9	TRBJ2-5	TGTGCCAGCAGCTCCGGGGACAGGGGGCTACAAGAGACCCAGTACTTC	CASSSGDRGLQETQYF
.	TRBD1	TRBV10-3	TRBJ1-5	TGTGCCATCAGTGAGGACAGGGGGAATCAGCCCCAGCATTTT	CAISEDRGNQPQHF
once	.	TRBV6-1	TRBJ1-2	TGTGCCAGCAGCGAAAACTATGGCTACACCTTC	CASSENYGYTF
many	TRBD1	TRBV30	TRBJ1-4	TGTGCCTGGAGTGTCCGACAGGGTTCCGGTGAAAAACTGTTTTTT	CAWSVRQGSGEKLFF
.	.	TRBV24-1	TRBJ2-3	TGTGCCACCAGAGGGGGGCTCCCCACAGATACGCAGTATTTT	CATRGGLPTDTQYF
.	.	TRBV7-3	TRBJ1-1	TGTGCCAGCAGCTCTTACGGTAACACTGAAGCTTTCTTT	CASSSYGNTEAFF
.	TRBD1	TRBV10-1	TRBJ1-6	TGCGCCTCCTCCGGGACAGCCCCTAATTCACCCCTCCACTTT	CASSGTAPNSPLHF
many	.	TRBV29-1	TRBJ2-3	TGCAGCGTTGACCCTCGCACAGATACGCAGTATTTT	CSVDPRTDTQYF
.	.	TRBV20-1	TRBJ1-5	TGCAGTGCTAGTAGAGGGGTTAGCAATCAGCCCCAGCATTTT	CSASRGVSNQPQHF
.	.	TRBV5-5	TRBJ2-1	TGTGCCAGCAGCTTGGAGTTCGGGGAAAGCTCCTACAATGAGCAGTTCTTC	CASSLEFGESSYNEQFF
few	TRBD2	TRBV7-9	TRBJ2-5	TGTGCCAGCAGCCCCCGGACTAGCGGCCAAGAGACCCAGTACTTC	CASSPRTSGQETQYF
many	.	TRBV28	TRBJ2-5	TGTGCCAGCAGTCCGCAGGGGCAAGAGACCCAGTACTTC	CASSPQGQETQYF
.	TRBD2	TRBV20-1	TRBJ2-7	TGCAGTGCGCGGGGACTAGCCGACGAGCAGTACTTC	CSARGLADEQYF
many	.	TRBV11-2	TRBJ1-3	TGTGCCAGCGCTCCTGGGACATCTGGAAACACCATATATTTT	CASAPGTSGNTIYF
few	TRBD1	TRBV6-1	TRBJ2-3	TGTGCCAGCAGTGAAGAGCTTGCAGGGGGCTTCACAGATACGCAGTATTTT	CASSEELAGGFTDTQYF
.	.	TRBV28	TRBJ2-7	TGTGCCAGCAGTTTAGAAGGGAGCCGCGAGCAGTACTTC	CASSLEGSREQYF
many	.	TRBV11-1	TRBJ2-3	TGTGCCAGCAGCTTAGGTCCTGGCCCCCCAGATACGCAGTATTTT	CASSLGPGPPDTQYF
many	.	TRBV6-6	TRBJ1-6	TGTGCCAGCAGTTCCCAGAACTCACCCCTCCACTTT	CASSSQNSPLHF
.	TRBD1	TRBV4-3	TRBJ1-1	TGCGCCAGCAGCCAAGACGGACAGGGGATGGACACTGAAGCTTTCTTT	CASSQDGQGMDTEAFF
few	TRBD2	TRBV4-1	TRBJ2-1	TGCGCCAGCAGCCAAGATCGAGCGGGACCCCTGATCAATGAGCAGTTCTTC	CASSQDRAGPLINEQFF